This T cell receptor beta chain was observed in a study of immune evolution from preneoplasia to lung adenocarcinoma. Data came from immunoSEQ multiplex PCR; TCRdb stores just in-frame clones and leaves some out. The sample has about 3,800 clones, 81% seen once. This TCR came from a person in their 70s with lung adenocarcinoma. The sample comprised FFPE adjacent normal lung tissue.

The CDR3, as DNA: TGCAGCGCCGACAGGGGCGCCGGCACAGATACGCAGTATTTT. It yields the protein CSADRGAGTDTQYF. This chain joins TRBV29-1 and TRBJ2-3; TRBD1 agrees at 8 bases. This CDR3 has 14 amino acids. J lost 1 base, V lost 7 bases, and 7 bases had no gene match. CDR1 is SQVTM, CDR2 ANQGSEA, per germline.